These 26 T cell receptor beta chains share one sample of origin, sequenced in a study of T cell clusters in autoimmune cytopenias. TRB amplification used roughly 250 ng of peripheral blood genomic DNA. TRB rearrangements were amplified by touch-down multiplex PCR with mixed TRB-A/B primers. TCRdb reprocessed the multiplex PCR reads, keeping one entry per CDR3 protein, no DNA. Its table records 2,000 or so distinct CDR3 sequences. Sequenced sample: peripheral blood. The receptors originated from a human donor with an autoimmune cytopenia or autoimmune hepatitis (not recorded which).

This clonotype is labeled large based on frequency. This chain connects TRBV19 to TRBJ2-3; the D call of TRBD1 rests on TCRdb alone, since no DNA is present to check it. The V gene's germline CDR1 is LNHDA and CDR2 SQIVND (reference sequence). The CDR3 is 15 amino acids. The CDR3 loop reads CASSEGTGGTDTQYF.

The chain uses TRBV28 and TRBJ1-4; TCRdb reports TRBD1, a call that lacks DNA to check it against. CDR1 is MDHEN, CDR2 SYDVKM, per germline. CDR3 length: 16 amino acids. CDR3 sequence: CASSLLGDRGYEKLFF. The full variable domain, in which reference TRBV28 and TRBJ1-4 provide the parts outside the CDR3, is DVKVTQSSRYLVKRTGEKVFLECVQDMDHENMFWYRQDPGLGLRLIYFSYDVKMKEKGDIPEGYSVSREKKERFSLILESASTNQTSMYLCASSLLGDRGYEKLFFGSGTQLSVL.

Considering frequency, this clonotype is medium-sized. This rearrangement joins TRBV5-1 to TRBJ2-5; no DNA is available, so the TRBD2 call from TCRdb remains unchecked. Per germline, CDR1 SGHRS and CDR2 YFSETQ. CDR3 length equals 15 residues. The CDR3 region is CASSPGGTSQETQYF.

The rearrangement uses TRBV9 and TRBJ2-1; the D call of TRBD1 rests on TCRdb alone, since no DNA is present to check it. This CDR3 has 11 amino acids. CDR1 and CDR2 from the germline V gene are SGDLS and YYNGEE. The CDR3 sequence: CASSGRQGQFF.

The chain couples TRBV27 to TRBJ2-3; there is no DNA to check the TCRdb D call of TRBD1. CDR1 is MNHEY, CDR2 SMNVEV, per germline (reference sequence). This CDR3 has 13 amino acids. CDR3 region: CASPRRVADTQYF.

This sequence joins TRBV24-1 and TRBJ1-5; TCRdb names TRBD1, which stays unverified in the absence of DNA. The CDR3 is 14 residues long. Germline CDR1 KGHDR, CDR2 SFDVKD. The CDR3 here is CATIRGGPNQPQHF.

V and J are TRBV12-3 or TRBV12-4 and TRBJ2-1; absent DNA, TCRdb's TRBD2 call cannot be checked. CDR3 length equals 14 residues. The CDR3: CASSEVVSTMGQFF.

V and J are TRBV2 and TRBJ1-2; with no DNA, the TCRdb D assignment of TRBD1 cannot be verified. The CDR3 runs to 16 residues. The germline CDR1 and CDR2 sequences are SNHLY and FYNNEI. The CDR3 loop is CASSEGMTGSSYGYTF. Combining the CDR3 with reference TRBV2 and TRBJ1-2 gives the whole variable domain EPEVTQTPSHQVTQMGQEVILRCVPISNHLYFYWYRQILGQKVEFLVSFYNNEISEKSEIFDDQFSVERPDGSNFTLKIRSTKLEDSAMYFCASSEGMTGSSYGYTFGSGTRLTVV.

This chain's CDR3 is CASTPGNYQPQHF. The chain uses TRBV28 and TRBJ1-5; the D call of TRBD1 rests on TCRdb alone, since no DNA is present to check it. Looked up from germline, CDR1 is MDHEN and CDR2 is SYDVKM. The CDR3 sequence is 13 residues long.

Considering frequency, this clonotype is medium-sized. The chain employs TRBV20-1 and TRBJ2-7; TCRdb picks TRBD1, but there is no DNA to check that call. The V gene's germline CDR1 is DFQATT and CDR2 SNEGSKA (reference sequence). The CDR3 runs 16 residues. CDR3 residues: CSARDFLAGGRSEQYF.

By frequency, this clonotype registers medium-sized. The chain uses TRBV4-1 and TRBJ1-5. In germline, CDR1 is MGHRA, CDR2 YSYEKL. The CDR3 extends over 15 amino acids. CDR3 region: CASSGDSGSREPQHF.

The rearrangement joins TRBV19 to TRBJ2-3; without DNA, the TCRdb call of TRBD1 cannot be checked. Germline V gene sequence: CDR1 LNHDA, CDR2 SQIVND (reference sequence). The CDR3 loop spans 14 amino acids. Here the CDR3 reads CASEGTGGTDTQYF.

The chain is built from TRBV28 and TRBJ1-1; TCRdb gives TRBD1 as the D gene, but with no DNA this cannot be confirmed. Looked up from germline, CDR1 is MDHEN and CDR2 is SYDVKM. The CDR3 is made up of 13 amino acids. Here the CDR3 reads CASLSRGATEAFF.

V and J are TRBV4-3 and TRBJ1-1; the TCRdb D gene call, TRBD1, has no DNA to confirm it. The germline CDR1 and CDR2 sequences are LGHNA and YSLEER. The CDR3 length is 16 residues. This chain's CDR3 is CASSPLVTAESPEAFF.

The V gene is TRBV7-3, the J gene TRBJ1-2; the TRBD1 assignment by TCRdb is unverifiable without DNA. The CDR3 loop spans 15 amino acids. Germline assignment: CDR1 SGHTA and CDR2 FQGTGA. The CDR3 sequence is CASSLKGRQGGGYTF.

Its frequency marks this clonotype as large. V and J are TRBV13 and TRBJ2-3. This CDR3 is built from 15 residues. Germline lookup yields CDR1 PRHDT and CDR2 FYEKMQ (reference sequence). CDR3 sequence: CASSLMLVSTDTQYF.

This clonotype is labeled medium-sized based on frequency. This chain joins TRBV20-1 and TRBJ2-7; TCRdb designates TRBD2, a call that cannot be tested without DNA. Germline lookup yields CDR1 DFQATT and CDR2 SNEGSKA (reference sequence). The length of the CDR3 is 15 residues. The CDR3 here is CSARDFKTSVDEQYF.

The rearrangement uses TRBV2 and TRBJ2-4; TCRdb gives TRBD1 as the D gene, but with no DNA this cannot be confirmed. CDR1 SNHLY and CDR2 FYNNEI come from the germline V gene. This CDR3 has 16 amino acids. The CDR3 loop is CASSEKGREAKNIQYF.

This clonotype shows up as medium-sized (0.01 to 0.1%) by frequency. This sequence joins TRBV18 and TRBJ1-5. Germline loops: CDR1 KGHSH, CDR2 LQKENI. The CDR3 is 18 amino acids. The CDR3 region is CASSPQQQSAVSNQPQHF.

This clonotype is called medium-sized based on its frequency. J is TRBJ1-4 and V is TRBV27; there is no DNA to check the TCRdb D call of TRBD1. Germline V gene data show CDR1 as MNHEY and CDR2 as SMNVEV (reference sequence). This CDR3 region has 15 residues. The CDR3 spells CASSRQPTVGEKLFF. The full variable domain, completed using reference TRBV27 and TRBJ1-4, is EAQVTQNPRYLITVTGKKLTVTCSQNMNHEYMSWYRQDPGLGLRQIYYSMNVEVTDKGDVPEGYKVSRKEKRNFPLILESPSPNQTSLYFCASSRQPTVGEKLFFGSGTQLSVL.

This clonotype shows up as medium-sized (0.01 to 0.1%) by frequency. The CDR3 loop is CASSLDLGSVYEQYF. The chain joins TRBV5-1 to TRBJ2-7. CDR3 length: 15 residues. Per the germline V gene, CDR1 is SGHRS and CDR2 is YFSETQ.

This clonotype is identified as large from frequency. The chain joins TRBV6-2 or TRBV6-3 to TRBJ1-5; the TRBD1 assignment by TCRdb is unverifiable without DNA. The CDR3 covers 14 residues. Germline-derived CDR1 and CDR2 are MNHEY and SVGEGT. The CDR3 protein is CASSYAGGGQPQHF.

This chain links TRBV28 with TRBJ1-1; the TRBD1 assignment by TCRdb is unverifiable without DNA. Per the germline V gene, CDR1 is MDHEN and CDR2 is SYDVKM. CDR3 size: 13 residues. This CDR3 is CASSLFKTGEAFF. Looking up the rest from reference TRBV28 and TRBJ1-1 gives the full variable domain: DVKVTQSSRYLVKRTGEKVFLECVQDMDHENMFWYRQDPGLGLRLIYFSYDVKMKEKGDIPEGYSVSREKKERFSLILESASTNQTSMYLCASSLFKTGEAFFGQGTRLTVV.

This clonotype ranks as medium-sized in terms of frequency. This chain joins TRBV12-3 or TRBV12-4 and TRBJ1-6. This CDR3 contains 15 residues. The CDR3 region is CASISGPVGHSPLHF.

The chain combines TRBV11-2 with TRBJ2-3; checking the TCRdb D call of TRBD2 is not possible without DNA. CDR1 is SGHAT, CDR2 FQNNGV, per germline. The CDR3 has 17 residues. CDR3 loop: CASSLDAGWGGTDTQYF. Filled out from reference TRBV11-2 and TRBJ2-3, the complete variable domain reads EAGVAQSPRYKIIEKRQSVAFWCNPISGHATLYWYQQILGQGPKLLIQFQNNGVVDDSQLPKDRFSAERLKGVDSTLKIQPAKLEDSAVYLCASSLDAGWGGTDTQYFGPGTRLTVL.

The rearrangement joins TRBV28 to TRBJ1-2. CDR1 is MDHEN, CDR2 SYDVKM, per germline. The CDR3 loop spans 14 amino acids. CDR3 loop: CASSTGPVNYGYTF.